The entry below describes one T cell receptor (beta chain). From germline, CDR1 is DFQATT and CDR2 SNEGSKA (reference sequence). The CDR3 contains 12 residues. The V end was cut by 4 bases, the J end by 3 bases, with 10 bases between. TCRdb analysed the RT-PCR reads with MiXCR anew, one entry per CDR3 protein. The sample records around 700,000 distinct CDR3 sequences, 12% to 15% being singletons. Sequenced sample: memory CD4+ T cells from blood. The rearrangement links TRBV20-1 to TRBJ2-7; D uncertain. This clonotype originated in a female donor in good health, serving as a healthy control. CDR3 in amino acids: CSATSVSYEQYF. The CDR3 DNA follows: TGCAGTGCTACAAGCGTAAGCTACGAGCAGTACTTC.